The text below deals with one T cell receptor (beta chain). The germline V gene has CDR1 MNHEY and CDR2 SVGEGT. The J segment lost 5 bases and the V segment lost 2 bases, leaving 8 bases of the junction unmatched. CDR3 length: 15 residues. In the study's own analysis: Reference gene primers were amplified, and this amplification served to estimate nucleated cell counts. Method: immunoSEQ multiplex PCR; TCRdb's copy keeps in-frame clones and lacks some. V, J and clone size are those of that table, while D and trimming were read from the DNA. The table includes 65,000 to 95,000 clones, more than 65% detected once. The entry originates in a study of blood T cell repertoires in COVID-19. Overall study context: The study drew acute and convalescent COVID-19 samples from the United States, Italy and Spain. T cells, B-cell-depleted T cells, or PBMCs provided the cDNA or gDNA that served as material.

The sample taken for sequencing was peripheral blood. The chain couples TRBV6-2 or TRBV6-3 to TRBJ2-5, with TRBD2 matching over 7 bases. This receptor was taken from a woman aged 45-65 years with acute or convalescent COVID-19. The CDR3 region is CASSYGTTAGETQYF. DNA for the CDR3: TGTGCCAGCAGTTACGGGACTACCGCCGGGGAGACCCAGTACTTC.